This T cell receptor (beta chain) was obtained from a study of molecular identifiers for immune sequencing clone quantification. In the study overall: Four of five RNA aliquots from roughly 21,000 or 96,000 naive CD8 T cells were sequenced.

Each library that profiled naive CD8 cells came from around 20,000 to 990,000 sorted cells with 10%, 30% or 50% RNA. In this sample, this clonotype turned up a few times. TCRdb called the PCR reads again in MiXCR, with one record for every CDR3 protein. The data show approximately 500,000 distinct CDR3 sequences, over 20% seen once. The germline V gene has CDR1 LGHDT and CDR2 YNNKEL (reference sequence). The CDR3 has 16 amino acids. Trimming at V came to 4 bases and at J to 8 bases, leaving 8 bases not matched to a gene. The chain recombines TRBV3-1 with TRBJ2-1; TRBD2 agrees at 13 bases. The TCR comes from a human donor in good health. Some libraries in this study had Jurkat cell RNA spiked in. The specimen was naive CD8+ T cells from blood, with Jurkat cell RNA spiked in. The sample's subset: FACS-sorted CD8+CD4-CCR7+CD45RA+ naive T cells. As DNA, the CDR3 is TGTGCCAGCAGCCTACTAGCGGGGGGGACGTTGGATGAGCAGTTCTTC. This gives the protein CASSLLAGGTLDEQFF.